A single sample is the source of the 3 T cell receptor beta chains below, sequenced in a study of OX40 agonist ivuxolimab in advanced cancers. Profiled with immunoSEQ multiplex PCR; TCRdb holds only in-frame clones, not every one. In the table there are over 50,000 clones, over 75% of which are singletons. Sample: CD4+ or CD8+ T cells sorted from blood, taken in a trial of the OX40 agonist ivuxolimab. These receptor sequences come from an adult with an advanced solid tumor such as melanoma, head and neck, liver or kidney cancer.

The rearrangement links TRBV28 to TRBJ1-1; D remains unclear. From germline, CDR1 is MDHEN and CDR2 SYDVKM. The CDR3 is 12 residues long. Deletions cut 8 bases from V and 1 base from J, with 8 bases between. The CDR3 DNA reads as TGTGCCAGCTACTCAGGGAACACTGAAGCTTTCTTT. Its translation is CASYSGNTEAFF.

The V call is TRBV28, the J call TRBJ2-1; 11 nucleotides agree with TRBD2. Germline trimming cut 11 bases from V and 8 bases from J; bases unmatched to any gene: 8. Looked up from germline, CDR1 is MDHEN and CDR2 is SYDVKM. This CDR3 comprises 13 residues. The chain's CDR3 is CARPASGRYEQFF. For the CDR3, the DNA is TGTGCCCGACCGGCTAGCGGGAGGTATGAGCAGTTCTTC.

V usage is TRBV28 and J usage is TRBJ1-4; D gene unclear. Between the trimmed V and J ends, which lost 2 bases and 4 bases, there was a span of 5 bases. CDR1 MDHEN and CDR2 SYDVKM come from the germline V gene. The CDR3 totals 13 residues. CDR3 in DNA: TGTGCCAGCAGTTTAAGAGTTAATGAAAAACTGTTTTTT. It translates to CASSLRVNEKLFF.